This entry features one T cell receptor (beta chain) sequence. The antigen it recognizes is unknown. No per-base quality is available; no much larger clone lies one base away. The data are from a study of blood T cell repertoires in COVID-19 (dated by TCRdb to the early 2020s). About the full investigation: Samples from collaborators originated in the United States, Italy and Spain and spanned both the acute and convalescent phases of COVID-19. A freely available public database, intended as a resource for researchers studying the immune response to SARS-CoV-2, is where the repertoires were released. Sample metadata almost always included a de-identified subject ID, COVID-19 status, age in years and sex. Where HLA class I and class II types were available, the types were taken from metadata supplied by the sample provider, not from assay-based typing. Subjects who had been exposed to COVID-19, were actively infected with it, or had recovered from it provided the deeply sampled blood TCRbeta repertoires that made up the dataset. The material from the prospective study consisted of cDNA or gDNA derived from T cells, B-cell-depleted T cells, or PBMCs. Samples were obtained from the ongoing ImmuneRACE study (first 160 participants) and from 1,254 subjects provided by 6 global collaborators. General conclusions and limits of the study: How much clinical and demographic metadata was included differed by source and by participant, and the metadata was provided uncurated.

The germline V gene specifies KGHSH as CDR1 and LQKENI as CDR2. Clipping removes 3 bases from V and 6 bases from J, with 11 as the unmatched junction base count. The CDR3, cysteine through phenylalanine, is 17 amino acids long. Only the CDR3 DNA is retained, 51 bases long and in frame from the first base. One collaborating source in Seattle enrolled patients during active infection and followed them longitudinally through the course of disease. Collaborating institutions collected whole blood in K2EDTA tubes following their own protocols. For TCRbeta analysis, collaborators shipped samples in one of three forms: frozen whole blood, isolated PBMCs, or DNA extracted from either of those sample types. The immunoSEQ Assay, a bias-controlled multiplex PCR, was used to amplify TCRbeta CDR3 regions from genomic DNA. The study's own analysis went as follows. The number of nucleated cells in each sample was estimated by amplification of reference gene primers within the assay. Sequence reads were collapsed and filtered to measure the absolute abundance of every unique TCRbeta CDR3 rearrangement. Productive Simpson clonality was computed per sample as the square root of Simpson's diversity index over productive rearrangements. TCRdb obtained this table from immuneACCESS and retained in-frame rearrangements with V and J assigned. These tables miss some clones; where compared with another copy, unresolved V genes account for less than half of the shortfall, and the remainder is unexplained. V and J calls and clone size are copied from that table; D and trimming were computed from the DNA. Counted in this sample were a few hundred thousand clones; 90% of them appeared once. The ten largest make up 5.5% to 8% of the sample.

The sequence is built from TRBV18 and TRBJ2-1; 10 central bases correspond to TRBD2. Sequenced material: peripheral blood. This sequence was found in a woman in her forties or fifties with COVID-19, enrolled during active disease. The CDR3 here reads CASSPLLAGAGSNEQFF. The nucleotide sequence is TGTGCCAGCTCACCTCTCCTAGCGGGAGCAGGAAGCAATGAGCAGTTCTTC. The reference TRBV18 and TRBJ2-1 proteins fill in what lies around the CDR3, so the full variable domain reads NAGVMQNPRHLVRRRGQEARLRCSPMKGHSHVYWYRQLPEEGLKFMVYLQKENIIDESGMPKERFSAEFPKEGPSILRIQQVVRGDSAAYFCASSPLLAGAGSNEQFFGPGTRLTVL.